Sequencing of this T cell receptor beta chain was carried out in a study of shared clonotypes between healthy human individuals. Background on the study: Per donor, three plates held CD4 naive cells, three held CD4 memory, two held CD8 naive and one held CD8 memory.

This clone was recorded only once. The antigen remains undetermined. Study outcomes and limitations: Incomplete sequencing of sorted subsets was indicated by rarefaction despite large depth.

The sorted-subset replicate PCRs were given about 210 ng DNA, which is 30,000 or so T cell genomes. Measured with immunoSEQ multiplex PCR; TCRdb has only the in-frame clones, and not every one. The table has about 680,000 clones, 72% seen once. With V trimmed by 6 bases and J by 0 bases, 11 bases remained unmatched. There are 16 residues in the CDR3. In germline, CDR1 is SGDLS, CDR2 YYNGEE. The chain links TRBV9 to TRBJ1-2; TRBD1 agrees at 7 bases. The TCR comes from a woman between 25 and 40 years old in good health. The sample was memory CD4+ T cells sorted from blood. Documented subset: CD45RA-negative fraction. As DNA, the CDR3 is TGTGCCAGCAAACCGGGACAGCTAGAGGCTAACTATGGCTACACCTTC. Translated, it gives CASKPGQLEANYGYTF.